The rows below give T cell receptor beta chains drawn from one sample of a study of blood T cell repertoires in COVID-19. TCRdb keeps only in-frame clones here, not all; method: immunoSEQ multiplex PCR. The table lists approximately 65,000 clones, 85% to 90% of them singletons. Sequenced material: peripheral blood. All receptors come from a man in his forties or fifties with acute or convalescent COVID-19. Each CDR3 is given with its conserved first and last residue. D genes are given only for firm matches. Size tells how often a clone was seen (once, few, many) or the class of an expanded clone, and some rows leave it out.

j_call d_call cdr3_length v_call clone_size cdr3_nt cdr3_aa
TRBJ1-6 NA 13 TRBV2 few TGTGCCAGCAGCCATAGGACTTACTCACCCCTCCACTTT CASSHRTYSPLHF
TRBJ1-1 TRBD1 12 TRBV29-1 once TGCGGGACGCTCGGGACAGGGGTTGAAGCTTTCTTT CGTLGTGVEAFF
TRBJ2-7 NA 13 TRBV6-1 NA TGTGCCAGCAGTGATCCTCTTATTTACGAGCAGTACTTC CASSDPLIYEQYF
TRBJ2-1 NA 14 TRBV7-6 NA TGTGCCAGCAGCTTAAGTGACAGTAACAATGAGCAGTTCTTC CASSLSDSNNEQFF
TRBJ2-3 NA 15 TRBV28 NA TGTGCCAGCAGTTTAAGTGATGGGGCCACAGATACGCAGTATTTT CASSLSDGATDTQYF
TRBJ2-1 NA 15 TRBV3-1/TRBV3-2 NA TGTGCCAGCAGCCAAGTTTCGGGGGTGGGGAATGAGCAGTTCTTC CASSQVSGVGNEQFF
TRBJ2-3 TRBD1 15 TRBV18 NA TGTGCCAGCTCACCTGGACAGGGGAACACAGATACGCAGTATTTT CASSPGQGNTDTQYF
TRBJ2-1 NA 15 TRBV13 NA TGTGCCAGCAGCCCAGACGTCCTCGGGTACAATGAGCAGTTCTTC CASSPDVLGYNEQFF
TRBJ1-1 NA 13 TRBV4-1 few TGCGCCAGCAGCCAAGATTCGGACACTGAAGCTTTCTTT CASSQDSDTEAFF
TRBJ1-4 NA 13 TRBV30 NA TGTGCCTGGAGTGGGTCTAATAATGAAAAACTGTTTTTT CAWSGSNNEKLFF
TRBJ2-7 NA 15 TRBV29-1 NA TGCAGCGTTCGGATGATGAGCGGACCAGGGGAGCAGCAGTACTTC CSVRMMSGPGEQQYF
TRBJ1-1 NA 14 TRBV5-1 NA TGCGCCAGCAGCTTCGGGGGACCTAACACTGAAGCTTTCTTT CASSFGGPNTEAFF
TRBJ1-4 NA 14 TRBV30 NA TGTGCCTGGGAGACAAGGGGGGGAAGTGAAAAACTGTTTTTT CAWETRGGSEKLFF
TRBJ2-1 TRBD2 16 TRBV27 NA TGTGCCAGCAGTTTTATCGGTAGCGGGAGTATGAATGAGCAGTTCTTC CASSFIGSGSMNEQFF
TRBJ2-4 NA 16 TRBV2 NA TGTGCCAGCAGTGAGTTCACCGGGTTGCGCAAAAACATTCAGTACTTC CASSEFTGLRKNIQYF
TRBJ2-7 TRBD2 14 TRBV5-6 few TGTGCCAGCAGCTCTGGACTAGGTAGCTACGAGCAGTACTTC CASSSGLGSYEQYF
TRBJ1-1 TRBD1 14 TRBV7-8 NA TGTGCCAGCAGGCCCAGGGGGGCGGATACTGAAGCTTTCTTT CASRPRGADTEAFF
TRBJ1-5 NA 14 TRBV4-2 NA TGTGCCAGCAGCCAAGGAGTCGAGAATCAGCCCCAGCATTTT CASSQGVENQPQHF
TRBJ1-5 NA 16 TRBV6-1 once TGTGCCAGCAGTGAAGCGGCCGGGGATAGCAATCAGCCCCAGCATTTT CASSEAAGDSNQPQHF
TRBJ1-4 TRBD1 13 TRBV5-1 NA TGCGCCAGCAGCTTGGGACAGGGTGAAAAACTGTTTTTT CASSLGQGEKLFF
TRBJ2-1 TRBD2 14 TRBV30 NA TGTGCCTGGACGCCGGGACTAGCGGACAATGAGCAGTTCTTC CAWTPGLADNEQFF
TRBJ1-5 NA 14 TRBV5-5 once TGTGCCAGCAGCGGGGGGGCCGCGGGTCAGCCCCAGCATTTT CASSGGAAGQPQHF
TRBJ2-7 NA 16 TRBV28 few TGTGCCAGCAGTTTTTTACCGGGGGTAAGCTCCTACGAGCAGTACTTC CASSFLPGVSSYEQYF
TRBJ2-2 NA 13 TRBV19 NA TGTGCCAGTAGTATAGGCGGTTCCGGGGAGCTGTTTTTT CASSIGGSGELFF